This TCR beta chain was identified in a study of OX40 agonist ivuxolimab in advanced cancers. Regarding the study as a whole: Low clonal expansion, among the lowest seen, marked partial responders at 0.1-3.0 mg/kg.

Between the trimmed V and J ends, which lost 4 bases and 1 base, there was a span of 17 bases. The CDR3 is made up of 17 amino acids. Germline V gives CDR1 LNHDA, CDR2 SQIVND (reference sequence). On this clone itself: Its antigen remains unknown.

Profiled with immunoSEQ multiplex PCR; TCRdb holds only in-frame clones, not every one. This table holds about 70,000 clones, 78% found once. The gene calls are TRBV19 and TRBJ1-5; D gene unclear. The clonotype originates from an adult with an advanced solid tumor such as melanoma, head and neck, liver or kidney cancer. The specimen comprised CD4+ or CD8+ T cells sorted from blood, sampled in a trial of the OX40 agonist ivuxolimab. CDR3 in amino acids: CASSRDRPPVSNQPQHF. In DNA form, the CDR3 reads TGTGCCAGTAGTAGAGACCGGCCCCCGGTGAGCAATCAGCCCCAGCATTTT.